This T cell receptor (beta chain) was sequenced for a study of OX40 agonist ivuxolimab in advanced cancers. Method: immunoSEQ multiplex PCR; TCRdb's copy keeps in-frame clones and lacks some. The sample has over 55,000 clones; more than 75% are singletons. Germline V gene data show CDR1 as SGHVS and CDR2 as FNYEAQ. The CDR3 loop spans 13 amino acids. Trimming cost V 4 bases and J 2 bases; bases outside gene matches: 0. This clone was detected once. The sequences come from CD4+ or CD8+ T cells sorted from blood, collected in a trial of the OX40 agonist ivuxolimab. V gene TRBV7-6 combines with J gene TRBJ2-5; the match to TRBD1 covers 8 bases. This TCR derives from an adult with an advanced solid tumor such as melanoma, head and neck, liver or kidney cancer. The CDR3 is CASSWDRQETQYF. CDR3 coding DNA: TGTGCCAGCAGCTGGGACAGGCAAGAGACCCAGTACTTC. Based on the CDR3 plus reference TRBV7-6 and TRBJ2-5, the full variable domain is GAGVSQSPRYKVTKRGQDVALRCDPISGHVSLYWYRQALGQGPEFLTYFNYEAQQDKSGLPNDRFSAERPEGSISTLTIQRTEQRDSAMYRCASSWDRQETQYFGPGTRLLVL.